The sequence of this TCR beta chain was determined in a study of radiotherapy plus CTLA-4 blockade in lung cancer. The CDR3 extends over 15 amino acids. Germline lookup yields CDR1 MNHEY and CDR2 SMNVEV (reference sequence). Unmatched junction bases numbered 8, after V lost 5 bases and J lost 4 bases. Clones were sequenced by immunoSEQ multiplex PCR, and TCRdb holds only the in-frame ones, with some missing. Here the sample spans roughly 120,000 clones, about 83% being singletons. The TCR originated in a human donor with non-small cell lung cancer who had a partial response to radiotherapy plus ipilimumab. Sample: peripheral blood, taken from a patient treated with radiotherapy plus ipilimumab. The genes are TRBV27 and TRBJ1-5, with TRBD1 matching over 7 bases. The CDR3 nucleotides read TGTGCCAGCAGTCACAGGGGTCGGTCAAATCAGCCCCAGCATTTT. As protein: CASSHRGRSNQPQHF.